The entry that follows covers one T cell receptor beta chain sequence. TCRdb's copy holds only in-frame clones and misses some; the assay was immunoSEQ multiplex PCR. Among some 490,000 clones listed, approximately 83% were seen once. These data come from a study of blood T cell repertoires in COVID-19. Study-level background: Both acute and convalescent COVID-19 samples were obtained from the United States, Italy and Spain. Nucleic acid was either cDNA or gDNA, and it came from T cells, B-cell-depleted T cells, or PBMCs.

The V gene end was trimmed by 3 bases and the J gene end by 2 bases; junction bases not matched to a gene: 5. Germline-derived CDR1 and CDR2 are SGDLS and YYNGEE. This CDR3 contains 16 residues. V and J are TRBV9 and TRBJ2-1, with 10 bases aligning to TRBD1. This TCR came from a human donor in a cohort sampled during active COVID-19. The sequencing input was peripheral blood. This CDR3 reads CASSEQGQGTYNEQFF. CDR3 DNA: TGTGCCAGCAGCGAGCAGGGACAGGGGACCTACAATGAGCAGTTCTTC.